The 27 T cell receptor beta chains in this list originate from one sample, sequenced in a study of CD8 T cells in ankylosing spondylitis. TCRdb reanalysed the 5' RACE reads using MiXCR and keeps one entry per CDR3 protein. The table lists fewer than 200,000 distinct CDR3 sequences, around a tenth of them singletons. Sequencing was performed on blood, either unsorted or a sorted T cell fraction (not recorded which). These receptors were collected from a female donor with ankylosing spondylitis or in good health (not recorded which).

This chain joins TRBV28 and TRBJ2-7, with D unresolved. CDR1 MDHEN and CDR2 SYDVKM come from the germline V gene. CDR3 size: 13 residues. V was clipped by 8 bases and J by 2 bases, with 13 bases between them. The CDR3 coding sequence is TGTGCCAGCCAGAAAGCAGATCCCTACGAGCAGTACTTC. It encodes CASQKADPYEQYF.

This chain joins TRBV6-1 and TRBJ2-1; 15 nucleotides match TRBD2. The CDR3 extends over 14 amino acids. The germline CDR1 and CDR2 sequences are MNHNS and SASEGT. With 8 bases clipped from V and 10 bases from J, the junction kept 6 bases outside the gene matches. CDR3 nucleotide sequence: TGTGCCAGCGCCCTGGGACTAGCGGGAGGCGAGCAGTTCTTC. Residues: CASALGLAGGEQFF.

J is TRBJ2-1 and V is TRBV6-2 or TRBV6-3; TRBD2 aligns across 11 bases. The germline V gene encodes CDR1 MNHEY and CDR2 SVGEGT. This CDR3 contains 18 residues. V trimming: 6 bases; J trimming: 6 bases; junction bases outside the gene matches: 16. In DNA form, the CDR3 reads TGTGCCAGCAGCCCCGCTAGCGGGAGGTCCCCAAGAAGCAATGAGCAGTTCTTC. This encodes CASSPASGRSPRSNEQFF.

This clonotype was detected ten times or more. The genes are TRBV5-1 and TRBJ1-2, with TRBD1 as a possible D gene (5 bases). Trimming shortened V by 7 bases and J by 6 bases, and 10 bases separated the two germline ends. The germline V gene encodes CDR1 SGHRS and CDR2 YFSETQ. This CDR3 is 11 amino acids long. CDR3 sequence reads: CASAGLDGYTF. CDR3 sequence (DNA): TGCGCCAGCGCAGGGTTGGATGGCTACACCTTC.

The CDR3 sequence: CASSLGENYTF. CDR3 nucleotides: TGTGCCAGCAGTTTAGGGGAGAACTACACCTTC. V gene TRBV12-3 or TRBV12-4 combines with J gene TRBJ1-2, with D uncertain. CDR3 length: 11 residues. V shed 1 base and J shed 10 bases, with 7 bases lying between them.

In its sample, this clonotype was seen a few times. The V and J genes are TRBV4-1 and TRBJ1-1; D unresolved. This CDR3 spans 14 amino acids. CDR1 is MGHRA, CDR2 YSYEKL, per germline. V was clipped by 4 bases and J by 4 bases, with 13 bases between them. The CDR3 is CASSPDWEVTEAFF. In nucleotides, the CDR3 is TGCGCCAGCAGCCCCGACTGGGAGGTCACTGAAGCTTTCTTT.

This clonotype was found a few times. The chain joins TRBV4-3 to TRBJ1-1, with D maybe TRBD1 (5 bases). The CDR3 has 14 amino acids. V was trimmed by 4 bases and J by 7 bases, leaving 16 bases between them. Per germline, CDR1 LGHNA and CDR2 YSLEER. The CDR3 region is CASSPGGDYDEAFF. In nucleotides, the CDR3 is TGCGCCAGCAGCCCCGGGGGGGACTATGATGAAGCTTTCTTT.

In its sample, this clonotype was seen many times. V gene TRBV5-6 combines with J gene TRBJ1-5, with no clear D. The germline gives CDR1 SGHDT, CDR2 YYEEEE. Trimming shortened V by 0 bases and J by 2 bases, and 9 bases separated the two germline ends. The CDR3 totals 15 residues. CDR3 nucleotide sequence: TGTGCCAGCAGCTTGGAGGGCAGTCGCAATCAGCCCCAGCATTTT. As protein: CASSLEGSRNQPQHF.

In its sample, this clonotype was seen many times. The chain links TRBV6-2 or TRBV6-3 to TRBJ1-5, with 7 bases lining up with TRBD1. CDR1 and CDR2 (germline): MNHEY, SVGEGT. V trimming: 8 bases; J trimming: 5 bases; junction bases outside the gene matches: 6. The CDR3 loop spans 13 amino acids. CDR3 in DNA: TGTGCCAGCCTTGACAGGGCCGATCAGCCCCAGCATTTT. Protein product: CASLDRADQPQHF.

The chain is built from TRBV6-2 or TRBV6-3 and TRBJ2-1, with unresolved D. CDR3 length equals 15 residues. V lost 2 bases and J 0 bases, leaving 8 bases between the germline ends. Per germline, CDR1 MNHEY and CDR2 SVGEGT. The CDR3 reads CASSYGDGSYNEQFF. The CDR3 coding sequence is TGTGCCAGCAGTTACGGGGATGGCTCCTACAATGAGCAGTTCTTC.

This clonotype was seen only a few times. This chain links TRBV11-2 with TRBJ1-1; no reliable D call. Germline values: CDR1 SGHAT, CDR2 FQNNGV. The CDR3 spans 15 residues. V was shortened by 3 bases and J by 0 bases, with 11 bases between the two germline ends. The DNA for the CDR3 is TGTGCCAGCAGCTTTAACCCGGGGATGAACACTGAAGCTTTCTTT. As protein: CASSFNPGMNTEAFF.

V and J are TRBV4-1 and TRBJ2-7; D uncertain. The germline V gene encodes CDR1 MGHRA and CDR2 YSYEKL. CDR3 length equals 14 residues. The V end was cut by 4 bases, the J end by 2 bases, with 12 bases between. CDR3 loop: CASSPRAGTYEQYF. The CDR3 DNA reads as TGCGCCAGCAGCCCCCGGGCAGGTACCTACGAGCAGTACTTC.

This clonotype was observed at least ten times. The V gene is TRBV5-1, the J gene TRBJ2-2, with D tentatively TRBD1 (6 bases). CDR1 is SGHRS, CDR2 YFSETQ, per germline. This CDR3 comprises 15 residues. Trimming pared 4 bases from V and 5 bases from J, leaving 15 bases between. CDR3 residues: CASSPQDSPTGELFF. CDR3 DNA: TGCGCCAGCAGCCCCCAGGACAGCCCGACCGGGGAGCTGTTTTTT. Full variable domain (missing parts from reference TRBV5-1 and TRBJ2-2): KAGVTQTPRYLIKTRGQQVTLSCSPISGHRSVSWYQQTPGQGLQFLFEYFSETQRNKGNFPGRFSGRQFSNSRSEMNVSTLELGDSALYLCASSPQDSPTGELFFGEGSRLTVL.

The chain has TRBV19 and TRBJ2-7; 7 positions agree with TRBD1. CDR1 is LNHDA, CDR2 SQIVND, per germline (reference sequence). This CDR3 spans 15 amino acids. The V segment lost 6 bases and the J segment 1 base; nucleotides outside the gene matches: 9. CDR3 loop: CASSPRDSSSYEQYF. The CDR3 nucleotides are TGTGCCAGTAGCCCCCGGGACAGTTCTTCCTACGAGCAGTACTTC.

The chain employs TRBV20-1 and TRBJ2-5; D is uncertain. Trimming took off 3 bases at V and 3 bases at J, with 23 bases between the two ends. Germline lookup yields CDR1 DFQATT and CDR2 SNEGSKA (reference sequence). CDR3 length equals 17 residues. The CDR3 DNA is TGCAGTGCTAGTCAGTTGACCACGAAGACAAGTAAAGAGACCCAGTACTTC. Its translation is CSASQLTTKTSKETQYF.

This clonotype has just a few counts. The J gene is TRBJ2-3, the V gene TRBV7-9, with unresolved D. V shed 1 base and J shed 4 bases, with 6 bases lying between them. Germline-derived CDR1 and CDR2 are SEHNR and FQNEAQ (reference sequence). The CDR3 has 13 amino acids. The DNA of the CDR3 is TGTGCCAGCAGCTTAGAGAATGCAGATACGCAGTATTTT. It codes for CASSLENADTQYF.

This clonotype was seen a few times. The V and J genes are TRBV5-6 and TRBJ2-1; 7 bases align to TRBD2. Germline V gene data show CDR1 as SGHDT and CDR2 as YYEEEE. The V gene end was trimmed by 4 bases and the J gene end by 10 bases; junction bases not matched to a gene: 5. The CDR3 is 12 amino acids. As DNA, the CDR3 is TGTGCCAGCAGCACCCCGGGACTAGAGCAGTTCTTC. Its protein is CASSTPGLEQFF. The entire variable domain, with the rest obtained from reference TRBV5-6 and TRBJ2-1, is as follows: DAGVTQSPTHLIKTRGQQVTLRCSPKSGHDTVSWYQQALGQGPQFIFQYYEEEERQRGNFPDRFSGHQFPNYSSELNVNALLLGDSALYLCASSTPGLEQFFGPGTRLTVL.

J is TRBJ2-1 and V is TRBV12-3 or TRBV12-4; weak D call: TRBD1 (6 bases). The CDR3 length is 15 residues. V lost 6 bases and J 7 bases, leaving 19 bases between the germline ends. The CDR3: CASSPAGVAWNEQFF. In DNA, the CDR3 is TGTGCCAGCAGCCCAGCAGGGGTGGCGTGGAATGAGCAGTTCTTC.

The chain links TRBV20-1 to TRBJ1-6; no clear D gene. Germline CDR1 and CDR2: DFQATT and SNEGSKA (reference sequence). The CDR3 contains 16 residues. The germline V and J ends were trimmed by 0 bases and 10 bases, with 19 bases remaining between them. In DNA form, the CDR3 reads TGCAGTGCTAGAGATGTGGAGGAGTCACCATCATCACCCCTCCACTTT. Protein sequence: CSARDVEESPSSPLHF.

This clonotype came up a few times. The gene calls are TRBV20-1 and TRBJ2-2; 7 bases are a match to TRBD2. The CDR3 spans 15 residues. CDR1 is DFQATT, CDR2 SNEGSKA, per germline (reference sequence). V was pared by 3 bases and J by 3 bases, with 7 bases of the junction left unmatched. CDR3 sequence reads: CSASVTSAYTGELFF. CDR3 coding DNA: TGCAGTGCTAGCGTAACTAGCGCCTACACCGGGGAGCTGTTTTTT.

This clonotype was seen only a few times. V usage is TRBV30 and J usage is TRBJ1-5, with D tentatively TRBD1 (6 bases). The germline V and J ends were trimmed by 0 bases and 7 bases, with 10 bases remaining between them. CDR1 is GTSNPN, CDR2 SVGIG, per germline (reference sequence). The CDR3 is made up of 13 amino acids. The CDR3 nucleotides are TGTGCCTGGAGTGTAGGGGGAGACCAGCCCCAGCATTTT. It specifies CAWSVGGDQPQHF.

This clonotype appeared a few times. The gene calls are TRBV18 and TRBJ2-1; 9 bases align to TRBD2. V lost 1 base to trimming and J lost 8 bases; unmatched junction nucleotides: 6. The CDR3 totals 15 residues. The germline CDR1 and CDR2 sequences are KGHSH and LQKENI. As DNA, the CDR3 is TGTGCCAGCTCACCACTAGCGGGAGTGTTGGATGAGCAGTTCTTC. Encoded protein: CASSPLAGVLDEQFF.

The chain employs TRBV10-3 and TRBJ2-7; weak D call: TRBD1 (6 bases). The CDR3 is made up of 17 amino acids. V was shortened by 4 bases and J by 1 base, with 20 bases between the two germline ends. CDR1 and CDR2 from the germline V gene are ENHRY and SYGVKD. CDR3 protein: CAISATPTGLLSYEQYF. CDR3 coding DNA: TGTGCCATCAGTGCTACACCGACAGGCCTCCTTTCCTACGAGCAGTACTTC.

The rearrangement links TRBV27 to TRBJ2-1, with D unresolved. Germline loops: CDR1 MNHEY, CDR2 SMNVEV (reference sequence). CDR3 size: 13 residues. Trimming removed 6 bases from V and 7 bases from J, with 13 bases in between. DNA of the CDR3: TGTGCCAGCAGCCCAAAGACTCCTAATGAGCAGTTCTTC. It yields the protein CASSPKTPNEQFF.

The V call is TRBV6-5, the J call TRBJ2-1; 11 bases are a match to TRBD2. Germline trimming cut 4 bases from V and 8 bases from J; bases unmatched to any gene: 10. The CDR3 loop spans 16 amino acids. The germline V gene has CDR1 MNHEY and CDR2 SVGAGI. The CDR3 DNA sequence: TGTGCCAGCAGTTCCATTAGCGGGAGGGCCAGCGATGAGCAGTTCTTC. Residues: CASSSISGRASDEQFF.

The table lists this clonotype with a few counts. The chain has TRBV10-3 and TRBJ2-6; a weak D match, TRBD1 (5 bases). The V end lost 6 bases, the J end lost 4 bases, and 10 bases lay between the germline ends. CDR1 and CDR2 from the germline V gene are ENHRY and SYGVKD. CDR3 length: 14 amino acids. CDR3 DNA sequence: TGTGCCATCAGCCAGGGTTACGGGGCCAACGTCCTGACTTTC. Translation: CAISQGYGANVLTF.

This clonotype was recorded a few times. This chain joins TRBV3-1 and TRBJ1-1; 9 bases are shared with TRBD1. CDR3 length: 13 amino acids. With 5 bases clipped from V and 6 bases from J, the junction kept 4 bases outside the gene matches. Germline-derived CDR1 and CDR2 are LGHDT and YNNKEL (reference sequence). CDR3 amino acids: CASSGQGIPEAFF. CDR3 sequence (DNA): TGTGCCAGCAGCGGACAGGGGATCCCTGAAGCTTTCTTT.